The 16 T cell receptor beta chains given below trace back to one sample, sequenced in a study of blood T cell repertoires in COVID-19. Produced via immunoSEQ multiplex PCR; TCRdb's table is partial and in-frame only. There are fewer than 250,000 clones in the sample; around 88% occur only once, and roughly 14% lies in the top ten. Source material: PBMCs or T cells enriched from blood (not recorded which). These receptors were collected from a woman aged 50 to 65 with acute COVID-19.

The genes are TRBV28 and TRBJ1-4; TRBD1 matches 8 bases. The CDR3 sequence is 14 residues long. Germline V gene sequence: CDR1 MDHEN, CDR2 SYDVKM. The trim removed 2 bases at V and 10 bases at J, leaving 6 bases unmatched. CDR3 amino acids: CASSLQGALTKLFF. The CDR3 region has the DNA TGTGCCAGCAGTTTACAGGGGGCCCTGACAAAACTGTTTTTT.

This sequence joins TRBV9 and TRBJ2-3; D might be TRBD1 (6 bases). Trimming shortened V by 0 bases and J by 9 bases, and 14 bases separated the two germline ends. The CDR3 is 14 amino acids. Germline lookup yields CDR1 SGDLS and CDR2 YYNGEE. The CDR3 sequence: CASSVEQGGDTQYF. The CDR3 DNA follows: TGTGCCAGCAGCGTAGAACAGGGTGGTGACACGCAGTATTTT. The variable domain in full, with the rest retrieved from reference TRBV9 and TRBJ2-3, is DSGVTQTPKHLITATGQRVTLRCSPRSGDLSVYWYQQSLDQGLQFLIQYYNGEERAKGNILERFSAQQFPDLHSELNLSSLELGDSALYFCASSVEQGGDTQYFGPGTRLTVL.

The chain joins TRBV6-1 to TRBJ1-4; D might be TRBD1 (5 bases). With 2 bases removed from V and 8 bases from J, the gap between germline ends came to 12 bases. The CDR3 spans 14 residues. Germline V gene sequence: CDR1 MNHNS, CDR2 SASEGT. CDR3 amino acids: CASSEKRGREKLFF. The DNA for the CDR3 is TGTGCCAGCAGTGAAAAAAGGGGTCGGGAAAAACTGTTTTTT.

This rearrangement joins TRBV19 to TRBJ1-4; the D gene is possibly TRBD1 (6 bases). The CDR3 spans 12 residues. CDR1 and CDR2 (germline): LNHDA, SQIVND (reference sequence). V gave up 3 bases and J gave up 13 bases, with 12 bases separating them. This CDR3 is CASSIWGLGLFF. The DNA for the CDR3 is TGTGCCAGTAGTATTTGGGGGCTCGGACTGTTTTTT.

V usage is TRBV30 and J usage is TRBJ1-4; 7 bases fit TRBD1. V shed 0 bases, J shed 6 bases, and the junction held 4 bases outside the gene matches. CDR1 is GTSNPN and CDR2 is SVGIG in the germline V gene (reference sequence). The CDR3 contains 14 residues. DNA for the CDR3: TGTGCCTGGAGTGTAGGGCAGGGGGATGAAAAACTGTTTTTT. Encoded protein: CAWSVGQGDEKLFF.

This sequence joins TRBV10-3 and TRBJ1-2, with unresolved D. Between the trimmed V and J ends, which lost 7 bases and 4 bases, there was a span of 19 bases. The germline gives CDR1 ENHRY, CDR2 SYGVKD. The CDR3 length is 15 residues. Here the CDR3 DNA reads TGTGCCATCACCCGAGAAACCGGGAGCCCCTATGGCTACACCTTC. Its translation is CAITRETGSPYGYTF.

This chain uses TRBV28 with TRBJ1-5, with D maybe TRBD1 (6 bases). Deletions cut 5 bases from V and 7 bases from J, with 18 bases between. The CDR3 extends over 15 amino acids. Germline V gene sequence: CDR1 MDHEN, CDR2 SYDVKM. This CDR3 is CASSITSGVRQPQHF. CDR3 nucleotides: TGTGCCAGCAGTATTACCTCAGGGGTTCGGCAGCCCCAGCATTTT.

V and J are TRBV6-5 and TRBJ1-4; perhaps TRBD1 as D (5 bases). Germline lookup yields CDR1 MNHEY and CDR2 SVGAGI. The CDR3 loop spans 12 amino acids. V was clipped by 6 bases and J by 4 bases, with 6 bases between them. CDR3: CASRDINEKLFF. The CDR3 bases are TGTGCCAGCAGGGACATTAATGAAAAACTGTTTTTT.

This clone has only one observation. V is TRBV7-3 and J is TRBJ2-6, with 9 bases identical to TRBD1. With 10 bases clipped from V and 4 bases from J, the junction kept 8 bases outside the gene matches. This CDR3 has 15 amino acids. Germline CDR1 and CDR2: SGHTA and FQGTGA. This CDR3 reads CAIRDREEGANVLTF. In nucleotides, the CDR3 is TGTGCCATACGGGACAGGGAAGAAGGGGCCAACGTCCTGACTTTC.

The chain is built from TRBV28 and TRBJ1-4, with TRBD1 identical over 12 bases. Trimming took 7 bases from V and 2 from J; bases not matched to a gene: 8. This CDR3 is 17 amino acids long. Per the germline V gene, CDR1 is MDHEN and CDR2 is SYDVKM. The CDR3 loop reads CASNTPGQGATNEKLFF. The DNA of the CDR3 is TGTGCCAGCAATACCCCGGGACAGGGGGCGACTAATGAAAAACTGTTTTTT.

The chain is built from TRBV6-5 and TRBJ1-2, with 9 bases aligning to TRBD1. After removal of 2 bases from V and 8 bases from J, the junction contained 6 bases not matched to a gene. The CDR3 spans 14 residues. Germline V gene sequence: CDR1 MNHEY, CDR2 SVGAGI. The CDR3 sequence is CASSYEQGARGYTF. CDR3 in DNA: TGTGCCAGCAGTTACGAACAGGGGGCGAGGGGCTACACCTTC.

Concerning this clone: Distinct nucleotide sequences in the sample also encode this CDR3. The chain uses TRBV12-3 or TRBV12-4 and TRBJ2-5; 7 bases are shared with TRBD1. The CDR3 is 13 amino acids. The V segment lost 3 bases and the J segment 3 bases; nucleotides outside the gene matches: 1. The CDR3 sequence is CASSFRGKETQYF. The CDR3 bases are TGTGCCAGCAGTTTCAGGGGGAAAGAGACCCAGTACTTC.

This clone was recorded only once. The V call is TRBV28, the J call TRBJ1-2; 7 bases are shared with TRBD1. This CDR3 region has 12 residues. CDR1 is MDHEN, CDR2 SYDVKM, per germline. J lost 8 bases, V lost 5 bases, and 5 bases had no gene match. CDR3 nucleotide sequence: TGTGCCAGCAGTCAGACAGGGTACGGCTACACCTTC. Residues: CASSQTGYGYTF.

The CDR3 is CASSLSLAGVETQYF. The DNA for the CDR3 is TGTGCCAGCAGCTTAAGCCTAGCGGGAGTTGAGACCCAGTACTTC. This chain uses TRBV7-2 with TRBJ2-5, with 10 positions matching TRBD2. Germline lookup yields CDR1 SGHTA and CDR2 FQGNSA. CDR3 size: 15 residues. J lost 5 bases, V lost 2 bases, and 5 bases had no gene match.

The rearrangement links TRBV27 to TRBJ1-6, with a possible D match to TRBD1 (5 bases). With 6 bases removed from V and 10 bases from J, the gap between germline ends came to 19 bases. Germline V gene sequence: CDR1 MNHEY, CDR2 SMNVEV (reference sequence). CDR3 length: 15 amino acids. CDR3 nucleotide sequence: TGTGCCAGCAGACCCCTGGGCAGGGCGGAATCACCCCTCCACTTT. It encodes CASRPLGRAESPLHF.

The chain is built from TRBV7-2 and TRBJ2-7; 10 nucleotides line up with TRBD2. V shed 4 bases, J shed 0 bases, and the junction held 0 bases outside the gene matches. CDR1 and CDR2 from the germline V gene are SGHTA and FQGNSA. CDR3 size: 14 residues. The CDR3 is CASSSSGSSYEQYF. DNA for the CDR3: TGTGCCAGCAGCTCTAGCGGGAGCTCCTACGAGCAGTACTTC.